The rows below give T cell receptor beta chains drawn from one sample of a study of T cell changes during pregnancy in multiple sclerosis. The protocol was immunoSEQ multiplex PCR, while the TCRdb copy is restricted to in-frame clones and leaves out a portion. The data show around 69,000 clones, 91% seen once. Source: CD8+ T cells from peripheral blood mononuclear cells, taken before pregnancy. Source of these receptors: a female donor with multiple sclerosis, enrolled in a pregnancy study. Each CDR3 is given with its conserved first and last residue. Each record gives: D gene, clone size, V gene, J gene, CDR3 DNA, CDR3 protein. The D gene is left open where the match is weak. Only some rows state a clone size, as once, few, many or a class for expanded clones.

D gene: NA
clone size: NA
V gene: TRBV6-6
J gene: TRBJ2-7
CDR3 DNA: TGTGCCAGCAGTTACGCGTTTGCGTCCTCCTACGAGCAGTACTTC
CDR3 protein: CASSYAFASSYEQYF

D gene: NA
clone size: NA
V gene: TRBV6-5
J gene: TRBJ2-7
CDR3 DNA: TGTGCCAGCAGCTCGTTGGCCCCGGGGGTCTACGAGCAGTACTTC
CDR3 protein: CASSSLAPGVYEQYF

D gene: NA
clone size: NA
V gene: TRBV7-8
J gene: TRBJ2-3
CDR3 DNA: TGTGCCAGCAGCTTGGAGGGGTATGCAGATACGCAGTATTTT
CDR3 protein: CASSLEGYADTQYF

D gene: NA
clone size: few
V gene: TRBV19
J gene: TRBJ1-1
CDR3 DNA: TGTGCCAGTAGTCAAGCTATGAACACTGAAGCTTTCTTT
CDR3 protein: CASSQAMNTEAFF

D gene: NA
clone size: once
V gene: TRBV5-1
J gene: TRBJ2-7
CDR3 DNA: TGCGCCAGCAGCTTGCCCCAGGGGCCGGGATACGAGCAGTACTTC
CDR3 protein: CASSLPQGPGYEQYF

D gene: TRBD1
clone size: NA
V gene: TRBV27
J gene: TRBJ1-4
CDR3 DNA: TGTGCCAGCAGGGGGACAGGGATTGGAAAACTGTTTTTT
CDR3 protein: CASRGTGIGKLFF

D gene: NA
clone size: NA
V gene: TRBV7-3
J gene: TRBJ2-2
CDR3 DNA: TGTGCCAGCAGCCACGCGGGCGGGGAGCTGTTTTTT
CDR3 protein: CASSHAGGELFF

D gene: NA
clone size: NA
V gene: TRBV30
J gene: TRBJ1-2
CDR3 DNA: TGTGCCTGGAGTTATGACCGACGGGGAGGCTACACCTTC
CDR3 protein: CAWSYDRRGGYTF

D gene: NA
clone size: NA
V gene: TRBV2
J gene: TRBJ1-2
CDR3 DNA: TGTGCCGCCCTGGACAGCATTAACTATGGCTACACCTTC
CDR3 protein: CAALDSINYGYTF

D gene: NA
clone size: NA
V gene: TRBV5-6
J gene: TRBJ2-4
CDR3 DNA: TGTGCCAGCAGCTTCGGACAGCAAAACATTCAGTACTTC
CDR3 protein: CASSFGQQNIQYF

D gene: NA
clone size: once
V gene: TRBV6-1
J gene: TRBJ2-7
CDR3 DNA: TGTGCCAGCAGTTATGGGGGGACCGGCGAGCAGTACTTC
CDR3 protein: CASSYGGTGEQYF

D gene: NA
clone size: NA
V gene: TRBV5-4
J gene: TRBJ1-1
CDR3 DNA: TGTGCCAGCAGCTTATCCGACTCGATTGAAGCTTTCTTT
CDR3 protein: CASSLSDSIEAFF

D gene: NA
clone size: NA
V gene: TRBV19
J gene: TRBJ2-1
CDR3 DNA: TGTGCCAGTAGTATAAGCCATATAGCGGAGCAGTTCTTC
CDR3 protein: CASSISHIAEQFF

D gene: NA
clone size: NA
V gene: TRBV27
J gene: TRBJ2-7
CDR3 DNA: TGTGCCAGCATTTCGGACATTTCAAGCGAGCAGTACTTC
CDR3 protein: CASISDISSEQYF

D gene: TRBD2
clone size: NA
V gene: TRBV13
J gene: TRBJ2-1
CDR3 DNA: TGTGCCAGCAGCTTCGAAAGACTAGCGGGGGGGCCGGGTGAGCAGTTCTTC
CDR3 protein: CASSFERLAGGPGEQFF

D gene: NA
clone size: NA
V gene: TRBV7-2
J gene: TRBJ1-6
CDR3 DNA: TGTGCTTCCACTACGGGATTTGATAATTCACCCCTCCACTTT
CDR3 protein: CASTTGFDNSPLHF

D gene: NA
clone size: NA
V gene: TRBV27
J gene: TRBJ1-4
CDR3 DNA: TGTGCCAGCAGTTCCACGGACACAAATGAAAAACTGTTTTTT
CDR3 protein: CASSSTDTNEKLFF

D gene: TRBD1
clone size: few
V gene: TRBV6-4
J gene: TRBJ2-3
CDR3 DNA: TGTGCCAGCAGTGACGGGACAGGGGGCACAGATACGCAGTATTTT
CDR3 protein: CASSDGTGGTDTQYF

D gene: TRBD1
clone size: NA
V gene: TRBV6-1
J gene: TRBJ1-5
CDR3 DNA: TGTGCCAGCACCCTGACAGGGGCCAGCAATCAGCCCCAGCATTTT
CDR3 protein: CASTLTGASNQPQHF

D gene: TRBD1
clone size: NA
V gene: TRBV2
J gene: TRBJ1-1
CDR3 DNA: TGTGCCAGCAGTGGGGGACAGGGAAGGGGCACTGAAGCTTTCTTT
CDR3 protein: CASSGGQGRGTEAFF

D gene: NA
clone size: NA
V gene: TRBV15
J gene: TRBJ1-5
CDR3 DNA: TGTGCCACCAGCGGTCCACAGGGTTCGGTTCAGCCCCAGCATTTT
CDR3 protein: CATSGPQGSVQPQHF

D gene: TRBD1
clone size: once
V gene: TRBV11-2
J gene: TRBJ1-1
CDR3 DNA: TGTGCCAGCAGCGCTGGACAGGGGTCTGAAGCTTTCTTT
CDR3 protein: CASSAGQGSEAFF

D gene: NA
clone size: NA
V gene: TRBV7-9
J gene: TRBJ2-3
CDR3 DNA: TGTGCCAGCAGCCAACCCCGAGGCCCGGCCCCCACAGATACGCAGTATTTT
CDR3 protein: CASSQPRGPAPTDTQYF

D gene: TRBD1
clone size: NA
V gene: TRBV7-9
J gene: TRBJ2-7
CDR3 DNA: TGTGCCAGCAGCTTGGACAGGGACGAGCAGTACTTC
CDR3 protein: CASSLDRDEQYF

D gene: TRBD1
clone size: NA
V gene: TRBV9
J gene: TRBJ1-2
CDR3 DNA: TGTGCCAGCTCCGGGACAGGGGACGCCTTTGGGGGCTACACCTTC
CDR3 protein: CASSGTGDAFGGYTF

D gene: NA
clone size: NA
V gene: TRBV27
J gene: TRBJ2-5
CDR3 DNA: TGTGCCAGCAGTCTATTGGGGGCGCAAGAGACCCAGTACTTC
CDR3 protein: CASSLLGAQETQYF